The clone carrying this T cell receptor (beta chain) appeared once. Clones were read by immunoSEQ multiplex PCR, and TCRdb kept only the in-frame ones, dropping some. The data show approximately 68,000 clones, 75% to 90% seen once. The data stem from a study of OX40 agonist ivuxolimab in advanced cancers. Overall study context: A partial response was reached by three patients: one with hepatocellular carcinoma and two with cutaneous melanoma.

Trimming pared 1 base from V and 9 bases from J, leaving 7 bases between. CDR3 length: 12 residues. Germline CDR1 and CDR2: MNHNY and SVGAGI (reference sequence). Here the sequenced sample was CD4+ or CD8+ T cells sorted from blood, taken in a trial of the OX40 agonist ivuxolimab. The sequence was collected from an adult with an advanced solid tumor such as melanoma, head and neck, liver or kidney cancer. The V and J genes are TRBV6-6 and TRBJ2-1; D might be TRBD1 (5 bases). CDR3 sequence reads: CASSYWGSEQFF. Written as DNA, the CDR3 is TGTGCCAGCAGTTACTGGGGCAGTGAGCAGTTCTTC.